The T cell receptor (beta chain) described here comes from a study of shared clonotypes between healthy human individuals. Study observations and caveats: Clonotypes not shared had lower generation probabilities than those common to all four donors. Only blood was sampled, and tissue TCR repertoires likely differ from blood ones.

CDR1 and CDR2 (germline): SNHLY, FYNNEI. The CDR3 has 14 amino acids. The V gene end was trimmed by 5 bases and the J gene end by 6 bases; junction bases not matched to a gene: 3. Per the original data handling: ImmunoSEQ junction-only sequences lacked quality scores, so their filtering differed. Repertoires were generated with immunoSEQ multiplex PCR, while TCRdb's copy carries only in-frame clones and drops some. Clonal size and the V and J genes are those of that table, whereas D and trimming came from the DNA. The profile covers about 960,000 clones, with approximately 76% appearing a single time and roughly 1.5% taken by the ten largest. In regard to this clone: No antigen is known for it.

This chain links TRBV2 with TRBJ2-1; 11 nucleotides line up with TRBD2. Sequenced: memory CD4+ T cells sorted from blood. As for subset: CD45RA-negative fraction. The TCR originated in a man younger than 35 in good health. The CDR3 DNA reads TGTGCCAGCAGTAGCACTAGCGGGGGCAATGAGCAGTTCTTC. As protein: CASSSTSGGNEQFF.